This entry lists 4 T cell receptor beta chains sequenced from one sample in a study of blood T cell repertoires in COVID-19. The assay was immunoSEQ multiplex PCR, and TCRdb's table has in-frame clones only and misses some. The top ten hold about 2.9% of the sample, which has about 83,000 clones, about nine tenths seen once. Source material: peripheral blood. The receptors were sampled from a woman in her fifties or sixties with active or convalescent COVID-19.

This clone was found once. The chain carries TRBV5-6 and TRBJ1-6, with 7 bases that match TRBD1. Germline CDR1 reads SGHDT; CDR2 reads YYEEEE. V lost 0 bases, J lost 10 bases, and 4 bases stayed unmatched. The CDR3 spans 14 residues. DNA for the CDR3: TGTGCCAGCAGCTTGGGCAGGGGGAGATCACCCCTCCACTTT. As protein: CASSLGRGRSPLHF.

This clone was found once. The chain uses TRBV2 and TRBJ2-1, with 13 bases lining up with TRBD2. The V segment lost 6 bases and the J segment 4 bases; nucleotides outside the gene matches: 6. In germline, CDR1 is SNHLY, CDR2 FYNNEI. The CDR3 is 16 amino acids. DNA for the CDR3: TGTGCCAGCAGGCCCCGACTAGCGGGGGGATACAATGAGCAGTTCTTC. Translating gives CASRPRLAGGYNEQFF.

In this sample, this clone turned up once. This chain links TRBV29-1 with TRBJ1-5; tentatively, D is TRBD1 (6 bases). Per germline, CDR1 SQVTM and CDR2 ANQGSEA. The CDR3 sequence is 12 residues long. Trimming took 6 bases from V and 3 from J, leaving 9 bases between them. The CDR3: CSVRDNNQPQHF. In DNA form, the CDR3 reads TGCAGCGTCCGGGACAACAATCAGCCCCAGCATTTT.

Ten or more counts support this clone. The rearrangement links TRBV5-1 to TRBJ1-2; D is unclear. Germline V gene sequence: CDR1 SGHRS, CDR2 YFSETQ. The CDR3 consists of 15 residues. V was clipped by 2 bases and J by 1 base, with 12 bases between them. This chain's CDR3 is CASSFDDTYNYGYTF. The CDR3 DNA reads TGCGCCAGCAGCTTTGACGACACCTATAACTATGGCTACACCTTC.